This T cell receptor (beta chain) was sequenced for a study of vaccination and CD4 T cells after COVID-19. With the Oncomine TCR Beta short-read assay, DNA from cultured CD4+ T cells was sequenced. Genomic DNA was isolated from cultured CD4+ T cells. TCRdb reprocessed the PCR reads with MiXCR, giving one entry per CDR3 protein. The table lists some 17,000 distinct CDR3 sequences, 60% of them singletons. Treatment here: roughly 10-day PBMC culture with coronavirus spike peptide pools or control peptides (ViraFEST assay). Cell culture was performed with 1.5 million to 2 million PBMCs per well in the presence of about 11 IU/ml IL-2 and roughly 9.7 ug/ml peptide pools. The authors swapped half the medium for fresh IL-2 medium on days 3 and 7. Note on this clonotype: As yet, its antigen is unknown.

Germline V gives CDR1 MNHEY, CDR2 SVGEGT. The CDR3 runs 15 residues. The V gene end was trimmed by 4 bases and the J gene end by 4 bases; junction bases not matched to a gene: 5. The sequenced material came from CD4+ T cells from blood, cultured in vitro. The chain carries TRBV6-2 or TRBV6-3 and TRBJ2-5; 11 nucleotides agree with TRBD2. The sequence came from a human donor who had recovered from COVID-19. In DNA, the CDR3 is TGTGCCAGCAGTTTAAGGCTAGCGGGAGGAGAGACCCAGTACTTC. This gives the protein CASSLRLAGGETQYF.